Listed below are T cell receptor beta chains from one sample, sequenced in a study of blood T cell repertoires in COVID-19. Sequencing used immunoSEQ multiplex PCR; TCRdb keeps in-frame clones, though not all of them. The sample contains hundreds of thousands of clones, approximately 81% of which appear only once. Sample: peripheral blood. The receptor set was obtained from a woman older than 75 with active or convalescent COVID-19. CDR3s include the opening cysteine and the closing phenylalanine or tryptophan. A D gene is named only where the DNA matches it firmly. Size is omitted from some rows. Given values are once, few, many or a class for expanded clones.

clone size	J gene	V gene	D gene	CDR3 protein	CDR3 DNA
.	TRBJ2-1	TRBV16	TRBD2	CASSQLAGSYNEQFF	TGTGCCAGCAGCCAACTAGCGGGTTCCTACAATGAGCAGTTCTTC
once	TRBJ1-3	TRBV11-2	.	CASSLEWVAGNTIYF	TGTGCCAGCAGCTTGGAGTGGGTGGCTGGAAACACCATATATTTT
.	TRBJ2-3	TRBV9	.	CASSPSSWTDTQYF	TGTGCCAGCAGCCCCAGTTCTTGGACAGATACGCAGTATTTT
.	TRBJ2-7	TRBV18	.	CASSLGADPYEQYF	TGTGCCAGCTCGCTCGGAGCGGATCCCTACGAGCAGTACTTC
.	TRBJ1-2	TRBV7-9	.	CASSLVVDSHGYTF	TGTGCCAGCAGCTTAGTCGTCGACAGCCATGGCTACACCTTC
.	TRBJ1-2	TRBV15	.	CATSRDSYGYTF	TGTGCCACCAGCAGAGACAGCTATGGCTACACCTTC
.	TRBJ2-5	TRBV18	TRBD1	CASSPPAGGDETQYF	TGTGCCAGCTCACCACCGGCAGGGGGAGATGAGACCCAGTACTTC
.	TRBJ1-4	TRBV9	TRBD1	CASNPGQRATNEKLFF	TGTGCCAGCAACCCGGGACAGAGGGCAACTAATGAAAAACTGTTTTTT
.	TRBJ2-3	TRBV30	TRBD1	CAWSTGTGKHTQYF	TGTGCCTGGAGTACCGGGACAGGAAAACATACGCAGTATTTT
once	TRBJ2-5	TRBV28	TRBD1	CASSLWTGSDQYF	TGTGCCAGCAGTCTCTGGACAGGGTCAGACCAGTACTTC
.	TRBJ2-7	TRBV5-1	TRBD2	CASSLAGGFSYEQYF	TGCGCCAGCAGCTTAGCGGGGGGGTTTTCCTACGAGCAGTACTTC
.	TRBJ2-2	TRBV7-2	.	CASSLVGTPANTGELFF	TGTGCCAGCAGCTTAGTTGGGACACCAGCGAACACCGGGGAGCTGTTTTTT
.	TRBJ2-1	TRBV4-2	TRBD2	CASSPPGTSGYNEQFF	TGTGCCAGCAGCCCGCCCGGGACTAGCGGCTACAATGAGCAGTTCTTC
.	TRBJ1-6	TRBV21-1	.	CASSKEKGSEGRGGHPALSPLHF	TGTGCCAGCAGCAAAGAGAAGGGATCCGAAGGAAGGGGGGGCCACCCGGCGCTTTCACCCCTCCACTTT
.	TRBJ2-2	TRBV19	.	CASSILAYTGELFF	TGTGCCAGTAGTATCCTAGCGTACACCGGGGAGCTGTTTTTT
.	TRBJ2-5	TRBV23-1	TRBD2	CASSQGVLAGGPEETQYF	TGCGCCAGCAGTCAAGGGGTCCTAGCGGGAGGGCCAGAAGAGACCCAGTACTTC
.	TRBJ2-3	TRBV7-3	.	CASSPSGDTQYF	TGTGCCAGCAGTCCATCGGGGGATACGCAGTATTTT
.	TRBJ1-2	TRBV6-5	.	CASRPTERGYGYTF	TGTGCCAGCAGACCGACCGAAAGGGGCTATGGCTACACCTTC
.	TRBJ1-5	TRBV19	.	CASTQWRFTYSNQPQHF	TGTGCCAGTACCCAGTGGAGGTTCACCTATAGCAATCAGCCCCAGCATTTT
.	TRBJ1-5	TRBV7-2	.	CASSLEVGRGNQPQHF	TGTGCCAGCAGCTTAGAAGTGGGTCGGGGCAATCAGCCCCAGCATTTT
once	TRBJ2-2	TRBV19	TRBD2	CASSTRLAGGSTGELFF	TGTGCCAGTAGTACGAGACTAGCGGGAGGCTCCACCGGGGAGCTGTTTTTT
.	TRBJ2-1	TRBV7-9	TRBD1	CASSSGQSYNEQFF	TGTGCCAGCAGCTCGGGACAGTCCTACAATGAGCAGTTCTTC
.	TRBJ2-3	TRBV19	TRBD2	CASSQDLVGTSGIRTDTQYF	TGTGCCAGTAGCCAAGACCTGGTCGGTACTAGCGGGATTCGGACAGATACGCAGTATTTT
.	TRBJ1-2	TRBV15	.	CATSRDQQNRGYTF	TGTGCCACCAGCAGAGACCAACAGAATAGGGGCTACACCTTC
.	TRBJ2-4	TRBV5-1	TRBD1	CASSSRTGGNIQYF	TGCGCCAGCAGCTCGAGGACAGGGGGTAACATTCAGTACTTC
.	TRBJ2-3	TRBV7-2	.	CASSSGGTDTQYF	TGTGCCAGCAGTTCGGGGGGCACAGATACGCAGTATTTT
.	TRBJ2-1	TRBV5-1	.	CASSPSVTEYNEQFF	TGCGCCAGCAGCCCGAGCGTGACGGAGTACAATGAGCAGTTCTTC
.	TRBJ1-4	TRBV18	.	CASSVNEGYNEKLFF	TGTGCCAGCTCAGTAAACGAGGGTTATAATGAAAAACTGTTTTTT
.	TRBJ2-7	TRBV28	TRBD2	CATRGDTYEQYF	TGTGCCACCCGGGGGGATACCTACGAGCAGTACTTC
.	TRBJ2-1	TRBV5-4	TRBD1	CASSLASQGAAFF	TGTGCCAGCAGCTTGGCTTCTCAGGGGGCTGCCTTCTTC
.	TRBJ2-7	TRBV5-1	TRBD1	CASRDREYEQYF	TGCGCCAGCCGGGACAGGGAATACGAGCAGTACTTC
.	TRBJ1-4	TRBV18	.	CASSPWRAATNEKLFF	TGTGCCAGCTCACCATGGAGGGCAGCAACTAATGAAAAACTGTTTTTT
.	TRBJ2-3	TRBV25-1	TRBD1	CASTEGGRGNTDTQYF	TGTGCCAGCACCGAAGGTGGCAGGGGGAATACAGATACGCAGTATTTT
.	TRBJ2-2	TRBV19	.	CASSIVEHRGAVF	TGTGCCAGTAGTATAGTGGAACACCGGGGAGCTGTTTTT
many	TRBJ1-2	TRBV5-4	.	CASSSPGGRYGYTF	TGTGCCAGCAGTTCTCCCGGGGGTCGATATGGCTACACCTTC
once	TRBJ2-5	TRBV19	TRBD1	CATSTQGARETQYF	TGTGCCACCTCTACCCAGGGGGCGCGGGAGACCCAGTACTTC
.	TRBJ1-2	TRBV29-1	.	CSVEDLPGFQYGYTF	TGCAGCGTTGAAGATCTTCCAGGTTTTCAATATGGCTACACCTTC
.	TRBJ2-7	TRBV30	TRBD1	CAWAGTGGSYEQYF	TGTGCCTGGGCCGGGACAGGGGGTTCCTACGAGCAGTACTTC
.	TRBJ2-5	TRBV18	.	CASSPPVVASETQYF	TGTGCCAGCTCACCGCCTGTGGTAGCCTCGGAGACCCAGTACTTC
few	TRBJ2-7	TRBV12-3/TRBV12-4	.	CATRGASYEQYF	TGTGCCACCAGGGGGGCCAGTTACGAGCAGTACTTC
.	TRBJ2-4	TRBV7-2	.	CASSLRPGIAKNIQYF	TGTGCCAGCAGCTTACGGCCGGGAATAGCCAAAAACATTCAGTACTTC
once	TRBJ1-1	TRBV6-5	.	CASIGEGITEAFF	TGTGCCAGCATCGGCGAGGGTATCACTGAAGCTTTCTTT
.	TRBJ2-3	TRBV7-2	TRBD1	CASSPGGQGADTQYF	TGTGCCAGCAGCCCTGGCGGACAGGGGGCAGATACGCAGTATTTT
.	TRBJ1-2	TRBV28	TRBD1	CASIKLQGAGGYTF	TGTGCCAGCATAAAACTACAGGGGGCGGGTGGCTACACCTTC
.	TRBJ2-3	TRBV19	TRBD2	CASSILAGVTDTQYF	TGTGCCAGTAGTATACTGGCGGGAGTCACAGATACGCAGTATTTT
.	TRBJ2-7	TRBV3-1/TRBV3-2	.	CASSHREGQRYEQYF	TGTGCCAGCAGCCACCGGGAGGGACAGCGATACGAGCAGTACTTC
.	TRBJ2-3	TRBV3-1/TRBV3-2	TRBD2	CASSLRLAGPTDTQYF	TGTGCCAGCAGCTTACGACTAGCGGGGCCCACAGATACGCAGTATTTT
.	TRBJ2-5	TRBV9	.	CASSVGPGEETQYF	TGTGCCAGCAGCGTAGGCCCGGGGGAAGAGACCCAGTACTTC
.	TRBJ1-6	TRBV4-2	.	CASSQGEGKNSPLHF	TGTGCCAGCAGCCAAGGGGAGGGGAAAAATTCACCCCTCCACTTT
.	TRBJ1-1	TRBV5-6	TRBD1	CASSYRQGHIMNTEAFF	TGTGCCAGCAGCTACCGACAGGGGCATATTATGAACACTGAAGCTTTCTTT
.	TRBJ1-1	TRBV5-1	TRBD1	CASSPREGGGTEAFF	TGCGCCAGCAGCCCCCGAGAAGGGGGCGGCACTGAAGCTTTCTTT
.	TRBJ2-3	TRBV10-1	.	CASSDRGDSTDTQYF	TGCGCCAGCAGTGATCGCGGGGACAGCACAGATACGCAGTATTTT
.	TRBJ2-5	TRBV5-1	TRBD1	CASRAQGAVETQYF	TGCGCCAGCAGGGCCCAGGGGGCTGTTGAGACCCAGTACTTC
.	TRBJ1-2	TRBV7-8	.	CASSLAPRGANYGYTF	TGTGCCAGCAGCTTAGCCCCCAGGGGCGCTAACTATGGCTACACCTTC
.	TRBJ1-1	TRBV5-1	.	CASSLSGEEAFF	TGCGCCAGCAGCTTGTCGGGGGAAGAAGCTTTCTTT
once	TRBJ1-1	TRBV6-5	.	CASRWSGDYEAFF	TGTGCCAGCAGGTGGTCGGGGGACTACGAAGCTTTCTTT
.	TRBJ1-1	TRBV30	TRBD1	CAWSGWFGTGGVEAFF	TGTGCCTGGAGTGGTTGGTTTGGGACAGGGGGCGTTGAAGCTTTCTTT
.	TRBJ1-2	TRBV29-1	TRBD1	CSVLRQGATYGYTF	TGCAGCGTTCTTCGACAGGGGGCTACCTATGGCTACACCTTC
.	TRBJ2-2	TRBV9	TRBD1	CASRGQGAVGELFF	TGTGCCAGCCGGGGGCAGGGGGCTGTCGGGGAGCTGTTTTTT